The 10 T cell receptor beta chains reported below all come from one sample, sequenced in a study of cytomegalovirus exposure and HLA in healthy donors. TCRdb's copy holds only in-frame clones and misses some; the assay was immunoSEQ multiplex PCR. The sample lists 150,000 or so clones, 89% occurring once. Input material: PBMCs. The receptors were gathered from a young woman in good health and CMV-seropositive.

This clone was counted a single time. The chain recombines TRBV15 with TRBJ2-1; 8 bases align to TRBD1. Germline trimming cut 1 base from V and 0 bases from J; bases unmatched to any gene: 5. The CDR3 spans 17 residues. Germline lookup yields CDR1 LNHNV and CDR2 YYDKDF (reference sequence). CDR3 nucleotides: TGTGCCACCAGCAGAGGGGCAGGGGGCTACTCCTACAATGAGCAGTTCTTC. Encoded protein: CATSRGAGGYSYNEQFF.

V is TRBV6-5 and J is TRBJ1-2; D gene ambiguous. The CDR3 is 13 residues long. Looked up from germline, CDR1 is MNHEY and CDR2 is SVGAGI. V was pared by 4 bases and J by 7 bases, with 13 bases between. The CDR3 is CASSLDGGGGYTF. The CDR3 bases are TGTGCCAGCAGTTTAGACGGCGGAGGTGGCTACACCTTC.

The chain employs TRBV15 and TRBJ1-3; a possible D gene is TRBD1 (5 bases). V lost 1 base to trimming and J lost 3 bases, with 13 bases between them. Germline V CDR1 and CDR2: LNHNV, YYDKDF (reference sequence). The CDR3 consists of 16 residues. The CDR3 region is CATSRGQGESGNTIYF. The CDR3 DNA reads as TGTGCCACCAGCAGAGGGCAAGGGGAAAGTGGAAACACCATATATTTT.

As DNA, the CDR3 is TGTGCCAGCAGCACGGTTGGGGGGGCCCAACGGGTTACGCAGTATTTT. Amino acid sequence: CASSTVGGAQRVTQYF. The chain is built from TRBV7-6 and TRBJ2-3; possible D gene TRBD2, 7 bases. There are 16 residues in the CDR3. Germline assignment: CDR1 SGHVS and CDR2 FNYEAQ. V dropped 5 bases and J dropped 8 bases, with 23 bases sitting between them.

The rearrangement uses TRBV4-1 and TRBJ1-3, with no clear D. V gave up 0 bases and J gave up 9 bases, with 9 bases separating them. In germline, CDR1 is MGHRA, CDR2 YSYEKL. The CDR3 contains 13 residues. CDR3 sequence: CASSQDWYGTIYF. CDR3 DNA sequence: TGCGCCAGCAGCCAAGATTGGTACGGCACCATATATTTT.

The chain joins TRBV5-1 to TRBJ2-3; tentatively, D is TRBD1 (6 bases). V shed 0 bases and J shed 2 bases, with 10 bases lying between them. The germline V gene encodes CDR1 SGHRS and CDR2 YFSETQ. This CDR3 has 15 residues. The CDR3 is CASSLGTGTTDTQYF. CDR3 DNA sequence: TGCGCCAGCAGCTTGGGAACAGGGACCACAGATACGCAGTATTTT.

V is TRBV28 and J is TRBJ2-7; D call uncertain. The length of the CDR3 is 12 residues. Per germline, CDR1 MDHEN and CDR2 SYDVKM. V was shortened by 7 bases and J by 3 bases, with 10 bases between the two germline ends. Written as DNA, the CDR3 is TGTGCCAGCACCTCTTCCAGCTACGAGCAGTACTTC. Translation: CASTSSSYEQYF.

This clone has more than one count but fewer than ten. The rearrangement links TRBV4-3 to TRBJ2-3; no reliable D call. Germline CDR1 LGHNA, CDR2 YSLEER. Trimming took off 1 base at V and 6 bases at J, with 17 bases between the two ends. The CDR3 extends over 16 amino acids. CDR3 amino acids: CASSQGFASRADTQYF. In DNA, the CDR3 is TGCGCCAGCAGCCAAGGGTTCGCCTCCCGTGCGGATACGCAGTATTTT.

This clone has a single count. V usage is TRBV30 and J usage is TRBJ1-6; D may be TRBD1 (5 bases). Germline V gene data show CDR1 as GTSNPN and CDR2 as SVGIG (reference sequence). Trimming removed 1 base from V and 3 bases from J, with 22 bases in between. CDR3 size: 19 residues. The CDR3 spells CAWSDRPGNGPLYNSPLHF. The CDR3 DNA is TGTGCCTGGAGTGATCGGCCAGGGAATGGGCCCCTCTATAATTCACCCCTCCACTTT.

This rearrangement joins TRBV9 to TRBJ1-1; 8 bases line up with TRBD1. The CDR3 covers 13 residues. V dropped 4 bases and J dropped 6; count of bases not matched to a gene: 5. Looked up from germline, CDR1 is SGDLS and CDR2 is YYNGEE. CDR3 nucleotide sequence: TGTGCCAGCAGCATGACAGGGGTAGCTGAAGCTTTCTTT. Amino acids: CASSMTGVAEAFF. Full variable domain (missing parts from reference TRBV9 and TRBJ1-1): DSGVTQTPKHLITATGQRVTLRCSPRSGDLSVYWYQQSLDQGLQFLIQYYNGEERAKGNILERFSAQQFPDLHSELNLSSLELGDSALYFCASSMTGVAEAFFGQGTRLTVV.